The 13 T cell receptor beta chains given below trace back to one sample, sequenced in a study of T-cell memory formation after mild COVID-19. TCRdb re-called the 5' RACE reads with MiXCR, one entry per CDR3 protein. The sample lists about 210,000 distinct CDR3 sequences, 25% to 35% seen once, with about an eighth in the top ten. Sequencing was done on a sample of PBMCs or a T cell subset sorted from them (not recorded which). These TCRs come from an adult woman who had mild COVID-19 (a few samples of this study predate the infection). Cell type and time point are not known.

The chain is built from TRBV29-1 and TRBJ2-1; TRBD2 agrees at 10 bases. This CDR3 comprises 15 residues. CDR1 and CDR2 (germline): SQVTM, ANQGSEA. The V segment lost 1 base and the J segment 9 bases; nucleotides outside the gene matches: 9. The CDR3 nucleotides read TGCAGCGTTGAAGGGGGGGCTAGCGGGAGCAGTGAGCAGTTCTTC. It encodes CSVEGGASGSSEQFF.

The chain has TRBV3-1 and TRBJ1-1, with D unclear. Trimming removed 4 bases at V and 7 bases at J, with 13 bases between. The CDR3 contains 13 residues. Germline CDR1 is LGHDT and CDR2 is YNNKEL (reference sequence). CDR3 sequence reads: CASSPLAHLEAFF. CDR3 coding DNA: TGTGCCAGCAGCCCATTAGCCCATCTTGAAGCTTTCTTT.

V is TRBV5-4 and J is TRBJ1-2; D remains ambiguous. Trimming pared 0 bases from V and 4 bases from J, leaving 10 bases between. From germline, CDR1 is SGHNT and CDR2 YYREEE (reference sequence). The CDR3 spans 14 residues. CDR3 nucleotide sequence: TGTGCCAGCAGCTTGGCGGCTCAACCCTATGGCTACACCTTC. It is translated as CASSLAAQPYGYTF.

This clonotype came up many times. The chain has TRBV10-3 and TRBJ2-7, with a weak D call TRBD1 (5 bases). CDR1 is ENHRY and CDR2 is SYGVKD in the germline V gene. The V end lost 3 bases, the J end lost 7 bases, and 22 bases lay between the germline ends. The CDR3 extends over 16 amino acids. CDR3 residues: CAISDSANRRSREQYF. CDR3 sequence (DNA): TGTGCCATCAGTGATTCGGCAAACAGGCGCTCTAGGGAGCAGTACTTC.

This clonotype was recorded a few times. The DNA for the CDR3 is TGCGCCAGCAGCGCAGCCTGGACGAACACCGGGGAGCTGTTTTTT. This gives the protein CASSAAWTNTGELFF. V gene TRBV5-1 combines with J gene TRBJ2-2; no reliable D call. The CDR3 totals 15 residues. In germline, CDR1 is SGHRS, CDR2 YFSETQ. V was shortened by 4 bases and J by 0 bases, with 10 bases between the two germline ends.

V gene TRBV20-1 combines with J gene TRBJ2-2; 9 nucleotides align to TRBD1. Germline CDR1 reads DFQATT; CDR2 reads SNEGSKA (reference sequence). Trimming removed 5 bases from V and 5 bases from J; junction bases left unmatched: 6. The CDR3 loop spans 14 amino acids. For the CDR3, the DNA is TGCAGTGCTCGCGGACAGGGGTGGACCGGGGAGCTGTTTTTT. Translation gives CSARGQGWTGELFF.

The chain carries TRBV7-8 and TRBJ2-5; 9 bases match TRBD1. CDR3 length equals 17 residues. Trimming removed 0 bases from V and 1 base from J; junction bases left unmatched: 6. The germline gives CDR1 SGHVS, CDR2 FQNEAQ. CDR3 in amino acids: CASSLAHLGQGQETQYF. DNA for the CDR3: TGTGCCAGCAGCTTAGCCCACTTGGGACAGGGCCAAGAGACCCAGTACTTC.

The chain carries TRBV10-3 and TRBJ1-2; TRBD1 matches 7 bases. V shed 7 bases, J shed 3 bases, and the junction held 5 bases outside the gene matches. This CDR3 is built from 13 residues. From germline, CDR1 is ENHRY and CDR2 SYGVKD. CDR3 sequence: CAINSGTDYGYTF. The CDR3 DNA reads as TGTGCCATCAACAGCGGGACAGACTATGGCTACACCTTC.

In its sample, this clonotype was seen a few times. The chain couples TRBV11-2 to TRBJ2-2; 7 nucleotides align to TRBD2. The CDR3 runs to 15 residues. V shed 4 bases and J 5 bases; nucleotides not matched to a gene: 7. CDR1 SGHAT and CDR2 FQNNGV come from the germline V gene. The CDR3 DNA reads as TGTGCCAGCAGCTCGCAGCGGGGATGGACCGGGGAGCTGTTTTTT. This sequence encodes CASSSQRGWTGELFF.

The chain carries TRBV7-2 and TRBJ2-7; D is undetermined. Trimming took 1 base from V and 5 from J, leaving 9 bases between them. The germline gives CDR1 SGHTA, CDR2 FQGNSA. The CDR3 is 13 residues long. The CDR3: CASSLVPPDEQYF. CDR3 sequence (DNA): TGTGCCAGCAGCTTAGTCCCCCCAGACGAGCAGTACTTC.

The rearrangement joins TRBV6-4 to TRBJ2-3; the D gene could be TRBD1 or TRBD2 (5 bases each). This CDR3 is 15 amino acids long. CDR1 is MRHNA and CDR2 is SNTAGT in the germline V gene. Trimming removed 2 bases from V and 3 bases from J, with 12 bases in between. In DNA, the CDR3 is TGTGCCAGCAGTGACGGCCAGGGAGCAACAGATACGCAGTATTTT. Translating it yields CASSDGQGATDTQYF.

The J gene is TRBJ1-2, the V gene TRBV6-1; maybe TRBD1 (6 bases). The V and J ends lost 6 bases and 2 bases respectively, with 16 bases between them. Germline V lookup: CDR1 MNHNS, CDR2 SASEGT. This CDR3 is 15 amino acids long. The CDR3 protein is CASSKDRTMNYGYTF. The CDR3, as DNA: TGTGCCAGCAGCAAGGACAGAACGATGAACTATGGCTACACCTTC.

This sequence joins TRBV5-1 and TRBJ2-7; D not resolved. CDR3 size: 13 residues. The V end was cut by 3 bases, the J end by 2 bases, with 9 bases between. CDR1 and CDR2 (germline): SGHRS, YFSETQ. CDR3 in DNA: TGCGCCAGCAGCTCCCGGGTAGCCTACGAGCAGTACTTC. It is translated as CASSSRVAYEQYF.